The 29 T cell receptor beta chains in this list originate from one sample, sequenced in a study of low-dose radiotherapy and immunotherapy resistance in tumors. Both TCRalpha and TCRbeta chains were reverse transcribed with V-gene-specific primers. The PCR that amplified TCRs ran for approximately 18 cycles, relying on a constant-region primer and a V-primer adapter. MiXCR, applied by TCRdb to the reads, yields one record per CDR3 protein. This table holds over 65,000 distinct CDR3 sequences, about a sixth found once. Time point described: before trial treatment. The input for sequencing was PBMCs, taken before treatment. Receptors were obtained from a male donor with prostate cancer.

At least ten counts were recorded for this clonotype. The J gene is TRBJ2-3, the V gene TRBV29-1, with 14 bases identical to TRBD2. CDR1 SQVTM and CDR2 ANQGSEA come from the germline V gene. V shed 2 bases, J shed 6 bases, and the junction held 13 bases outside the gene matches. The CDR3 is made up of 18 amino acids. The CDR3 DNA sequence: TGCAGCGTTGAACTAGGGACTAGCGGGGGTTTAGGTGCGGATACGCAGTATTTT. Translated: CSVELGTSGGLGADTQYF.

This clonotype was recorded at least ten times. The chain is built from TRBV12-3 or TRBV12-4 and TRBJ2-1; D may be TRBD1 or TRBD2 (5 bases each). This CDR3 has 16 residues. V dropped 5 bases and J dropped 4 bases, with 18 bases sitting between them. The CDR3 reads CASSPFVAGRYNEQFF. DNA of the CDR3: TGTGCCAGCAGTCCCTTTGTGGCAGGGAGATACAATGAGCAGTTCTTC.

J is TRBJ1-1 and V is TRBV20-1; D possibly corresponds to TRBD1 (6 bases). This CDR3 has 16 amino acids. Germline-derived CDR1 and CDR2 are DFQATT and SNEGSKA (reference sequence). V was shortened by 8 bases and J by 0 bases, with 22 bases between the two germline ends. The CDR3 loop reads CSLQNTGLEMNTEAFF. The CDR3 DNA is TGCAGTCTGCAGAACACAGGGCTTGAAATGAACACTGAAGCTTTCTTT.

This clonotype has a count of ten or more. This chain uses TRBV20-1 with TRBJ1-3; no clear D gene. Germline V gene lookup returns CDR1 DFQATT and CDR2 SNEGSKA (reference sequence). This CDR3 has 15 amino acids. V was shortened by 3 bases and J by 3 bases, with 15 bases between the two germline ends. The CDR3 region has the DNA TGCAGTGCTAGCACGCCCCGCCGGCTTGGAAACACCATATATTTT. Amino acids: CSASTPRRLGNTIYF.

J is TRBJ1-4 and V is TRBV7-6; D remains ambiguous. The germline V gene encodes CDR1 SGHVS and CDR2 FNYEAQ. V lost 4 bases to trimming and J lost 2 bases, with 11 bases between them. CDR3 length: 15 residues. The chain's CDR3 is CASSSVGGTNEKLFF. CDR3 coding DNA: TGTGCCAGCAGCTCTGTGGGTGGGACTAATGAAAAACTGTTTTTT.

This clonotype was counted at least ten times. The V call is TRBV24-1, the J call TRBJ2-1; possibly TRBD1 for D (5 bases). Germline V gives CDR1 KGHDR, CDR2 SFDVKD. V lost 4 bases, J lost 5 bases, and 17 bases lay in between. The CDR3 totals 16 residues. For the CDR3, the DNA is TGTGCCACCAGTGACGGTGGGGCCACCCCTAACAATGAGCAGTTCTTC. Its translation: CATSDGGATPNNEQFF.

In regard to this clonotype: A single base separates this from a much larger clone, so it may be a read error. The rearrangement joins TRBV29-1 to TRBJ2-3, with D perhaps being TRBD1 or TRBD2 (5 bases each). Germline V gene sequence: CDR1 SQVTM, CDR2 ANQGSEA. The CDR3 consists of 13 residues. CDR3 sequence: CSVAGRYTVTQYF. The CDR3 region has the DNA TGCAGCGTTGCGGGGCGGTACACAGTTACGCAGTATTTT.

At least ten counts were recorded for this clonotype. The chain employs TRBV7-9 and TRBJ2-7; 10 nucleotides match TRBD2. Per the germline V gene, CDR1 is SEHNR and CDR2 is FQNEAQ (reference sequence). This CDR3 has 14 amino acids. V was pared by 6 bases and J by 4 bases, with 6 bases of the junction left unmatched. CDR3 DNA: TGTGCCAGCAGTACTAGCGGGGAGACGTACGAGCAGTACTTC. Its protein product is CASSTSGETYEQYF.

The chain combines TRBV7-2 with TRBJ1-2; D is ambiguous. Germline loops: CDR1 SGHTA, CDR2 FQGNSA. The CDR3 has 14 residues. V was pared by 1 base and J by 2 bases, with 8 bases between. CDR3 bases: TGTGCCAGCAGCTTAGTGGCAGGCAACTATGGCTACACCTTC. Its translation: CASSLVAGNYGYTF.

CDR3: CSARGTGGNQPQHF. CDR3 coding DNA: TGCAGTGCTAGAGGGACAGGGGGCAATCAGCCCCAGCATTTT. The V and J genes are TRBV20-1 and TRBJ1-5; 9 nucleotides match TRBD1. The germline V gene encodes CDR1 DFQATT and CDR2 SNEGSKA (reference sequence). This CDR3 has 14 residues. Unmatched junction bases numbered 0, after V lost 1 base and J lost 2 bases.

This clonotype was found many times. The chain uses TRBV19 and TRBJ2-7, with D possibly being TRBD1 (5 bases). The germline gives CDR1 LNHDA, CDR2 SQIVND (reference sequence). CDR3 size: 12 residues. Trimming pared 8 bases from V and 5 bases from J, leaving 13 bases between. In DNA form, the CDR3 reads TGTGCCAGTCGTCAGGGCCGTGACGAGCAGTACTTC. Amino acid sequence: CASRQGRDEQYF.

For the CDR3, the DNA is TGTGCCAGCAGCCTCCTCAGAGATGAAAAACTGTTTTTT. It translates to CASSLLRDEKLFF. The chain combines TRBV3-1 with TRBJ1-4; no clear D gene. V was pared by 4 bases and J by 6 bases, with 9 bases between. The CDR3 covers 13 residues. CDR1 and CDR2 (germline): LGHDT, YNNKEL (reference sequence).

This clonotype was observed many times. This sequence joins TRBV6-6 and TRBJ2-7; tentative D call: TRBD1 (5 bases). This CDR3 is 13 amino acids long. CDR1 and CDR2 (germline): MNHNY, SVGAGI (reference sequence). With 8 bases removed from V and 0 bases from J, the gap between germline ends came to 11 bases. CDR3 loop: CASLGVRSYEQYF. In DNA, the CDR3 is TGTGCCAGCTTAGGGGTCCGCTCCTACGAGCAGTACTTC.

This clonotype appeared many times. The rearrangement uses TRBV12-3 or TRBV12-4 and TRBJ1-2; D gene uncertain. The CDR3 is 12 residues long. The V and J ends lost 3 bases and 8 bases respectively, with 10 bases between them. DNA for the CDR3: TGTGCCAGCAGTTTGGGCGGCTCAGGCTACACCTTC. This encodes CASSLGGSGYTF.

Many counts were recorded for this clonotype. The junction departs from the called germline gene at one end, perhaps through a read error. This sequence joins TRBV5-1 and TRBJ2-7; possibly TRBD2 for D (5 bases). Germline CDR1 is SGHRS and CDR2 is YFSETQ. The CDR3 consists of 15 residues. CDR3 in DNA: TGCGCCAGCAGCTTGGCGGAGGCCCCCCTGGCAGGTTGGCACTTC. This translates into CASSLAEAPLAGWHF.

This rearrangement joins TRBV14 to TRBJ2-1; D is possibly TRBD1 or TRBD2 (5 bases each). V lost 2 bases, J lost 10 bases, and 12 bases lay in between. The length of the CDR3 is 13 residues. Germline V gene lookup returns CDR1 SGHDN and CDR2 FVKESK. The CDR3 coding sequence is TGTGCCAGCAGCCAAACCGGGACCCCAGAGCAGTTCTTC. This encodes CASSQTGTPEQFF.

This clonotype was counted ten times or more. The V and J genes are TRBV9 and TRBJ1-1; TRBD1 is a possible D gene (5 bases). This CDR3 spans 12 amino acids. V lost 4 bases and J 11 bases, leaving 15 bases between the germline ends. CDR1 SGDLS and CDR2 YYNGEE come from the germline V gene. The CDR3 region is CASSSTGRGAFF. In DNA, the CDR3 is TGTGCCAGCAGCTCAACGGGACGTGGGGCTTTCTTT.

This clonotype was recorded at least ten times. The chain carries TRBV7-9 and TRBJ1-1, with D perhaps matching TRBD1 (5 bases). The CDR3 sequence is 18 residues long. V gave up 4 bases and J gave up 1 base, with 22 bases separating them. Per the germline V gene, CDR1 is SEHNR and CDR2 is FQNEAQ (reference sequence). CDR3 region: CASSSTDPPQGGNTEAFF. The CDR3 coding sequence is TGTGCCAGCAGCTCCACCGACCCCCCCCAGGGCGGGAACACTGAAGCTTTCTTT.

This clonotype came up many times. V gene TRBV20-1 combines with J gene TRBJ2-7, with TRBD2 as a possible D gene (5 bases). Germline CDR1 is DFQATT and CDR2 is SNEGSKA (reference sequence). The CDR3 consists of 14 residues. V lost 3 bases, J lost 4 bases, and 16 bases lay in between. DNA of the CDR3: TGCAGTGCTAGGGCCCCATCGGGGTCGTACGAGCAGTACTTC. The encoded protein is CSARAPSGSYEQYF.

This chain joins TRBV5-4 and TRBJ2-1, with 13 bases identical to TRBD2. The germline gives CDR1 SGHNT, CDR2 YYREEE (reference sequence). V was clipped by 3 bases and J by 4 bases; unmatched bases: 7. This CDR3 is 17 amino acids long. CDR3 in DNA: TGTGCCAGCAGCTGGGGGACTAGCGGGGAACCATACAATGAGCAGTTCTTC. Translating it yields CASSWGTSGEPYNEQFF. The full variable domain, rest sourced from reference TRBV5-4 and TRBJ2-1, is ETGVTQSPTHLIKTRGQQVTLRCSSQSGHNTVSWYQQALGQGPQFIFQYYREEENGRGNFPPRFSGLQFPNYSSELNVNALELDDSALYLCASSWGTSGEPYNEQFFGPGTRLTVL.

This clonotype was counted ten times or more. The genes are TRBV2 and TRBJ2-3, with D uncertain. Trimming pared 3 bases from V and 0 bases from J, leaving 4 bases between. This CDR3 has 13 amino acids. The V gene's germline CDR1 is SNHLY and CDR2 FYNNEI. The CDR3 protein is CASSEESTDTQYF. As DNA, the CDR3 is TGTGCCAGCAGTGAGGAAAGCACAGATACGCAGTATTTT.

The sample holds many counts of this clonotype. The chain joins TRBV21-1 to TRBJ1-1; the table names TRBD1, a call not compared with the DNA. TRBV21-1 is a pseudogene. The CDR3 is made up of 15 amino acids. The CDR3 is CASSTGTGGNTEAFF. Written as DNA, the CDR3 is TGTGCCAGCAGCACAGGGACAGGAGGGAACACTGAAGCTTTCTTT.

This clonotype was picked up many times. The chain employs TRBV23-1 and TRBJ1-1; weak D call: TRBD1 (6 bases). TRBV23-1 is an open reading frame whose function is uncertain. The CDR3 has 14 residues. V lost 3 bases and J 7 bases, leaving 15 bases between the germline ends. The CDR3 bases are TGCGCCAGCAGTCACTACGGCCCACAGGGTGAAGCTTTCTTT. Its translation is CASSHYGPQGEAFF.

This clonotype was observed many times. The chain is built from TRBV28 and TRBJ2-1; D is undetermined. The CDR3 consists of 13 residues. CDR1 and CDR2 from the germline V gene are MDHEN and SYDVKM. Trimming took off 7 bases at V and 6 bases at J, with 13 bases between the two ends. CDR3 in amino acids: CASTPHRFNEQFF. In DNA form, the CDR3 reads TGTGCCAGCACCCCCCACAGATTCAATGAGCAGTTCTTC.

This clonotype was detected ten times or more. The DNA of the CDR3 is TGCGCCAGCAGCTTGGCCGTGGGGACTGATACCTACAATGAGCAGTTCTTC. Its translation is CASSLAVGTDTYNEQFF. The V and J genes are TRBV5-1 and TRBJ2-1, with D possibly being TRBD2 (6 bases). This CDR3 has 17 amino acids. Germline lookup yields CDR1 SGHRS and CDR2 YFSETQ. V was shortened by 0 bases and J by 2 bases, with 15 bases between the two germline ends.

This clonotype has at least ten counts. This chain links TRBV2 with TRBJ2-3; 11 bases align to TRBD2. CDR3 length: 15 residues. The V and J ends lost 8 bases and 2 bases, in that order; junction bases with no gene match: 6. Germline values: CDR1 SNHLY, CDR2 FYNNEI. CDR3 DNA: TGTGCCAGCTTAGGACTAGCGGGCCTCACAGATACGCAGTATTTT. Translating it yields CASLGLAGLTDTQYF.

This clonotype has ten or more counts. The chain joins TRBV20-1 to TRBJ2-6, with TRBD2 as a possible D gene (5 bases). Germline CDR1 is DFQATT and CDR2 is SNEGSKA (reference sequence). The V end was cut by 1 base, the J end by 0 bases, with 10 bases between. CDR3 length: 16 amino acids. CDR3 in DNA: TGCAGTGCTAGAGCACGAGGGCCCTCTGGGGCCAACGTCCTGACTTTC. Protein sequence: CSARARGPSGANVLTF.

As concerns this clonotype: One base away lies a much larger clone, so this may be a sequencing read error. The chain links TRBV6-2 or TRBV6-3 to TRBJ1-6, with D tentatively TRBD1 (5 bases). The length of the CDR3 is 17 residues. Germline-derived CDR1 and CDR2 are MNHEY and SVGEGT. CDR3 sequence: CASSYLLGGGPNSPFHF. CDR3 in DNA: TGTGCCAGCAGTTACCTCCTGGGTGGGGGTCCCAATTCACCCTTCCACTTT.

This clonotype was seen many times. At one boundary the junction diverges from the germline segment, which might be a read error. CDR3 region: CSVEDTGERHF. CDR3 bases: TGCAGCGTTGAAGATACAGGGGAGCGTCACTTT. This chain joins TRBV29-1 and TRBJ1-1; 7 bases are a match to TRBD1. Looked up from germline, CDR1 is SQVTM and CDR2 is ANQGSEA. The CDR3 sequence is 11 residues long.